One and the same sample provided the 25 T cell receptor beta chains below, sequenced in a study of T cells after yellow fever vaccination. TCRdb passed the 5' RACE reads through MiXCR, listing each CDR3 protein once. This table holds 110,000 to 150,000 distinct CDR3 sequences, 5% to 7.5% found once. The sequencing here drew on CD4+ T cells sorted from PBMCs, taken 10 days after the yellow fever booster vaccination. Source of these receptors: a young man who received the YFV17D yellow fever vaccine.

This clonotype was detected ten times or more. The J gene is TRBJ2-2, the V gene TRBV7-2, with 7 bases aligning to TRBD1. The CDR3 runs 16 residues. Losses at the gene ends were 5 bases for V and 2 bases for J; bases not matched to a gene: 8. Germline lookup yields CDR1 SGHTA and CDR2 FQGNSA. The CDR3 region is CASSPRGQANTGELFF. CDR3 DNA: TGTGCCAGCAGCCCACGAGGACAGGCTAACACCGGGGAGCTGTTTTTT.

The sample holds many counts of this clonotype. The chain uses TRBV11-1 and TRBJ1-1; no firm D call. CDR3 length: 14 residues. Trimming removed 1 base from V and 0 bases from J, with 6 bases in between. Germline V gene data show CDR1 as SGHAT and CDR2 as FQDESV (reference sequence). Here the CDR3 DNA reads TGTGCCAGCAGCTTAGAGGGAATGAACACTGAAGCTTTCTTT. It yields the protein CASSLEGMNTEAFF.

The sample holds many counts of this clonotype. The chain links TRBV27 to TRBJ1-5, with TRBD1 matching over 10 bases. The V segment lost 10 bases and the J segment 7 bases; nucleotides outside the gene matches: 10. The germline CDR1 and CDR2 sequences are MNHEY and SMNVEV (reference sequence). This CDR3 has 14 residues. The CDR3 nucleotides read TGTGCCAACAGACAGGGGGCGGTGGACCAGCCCCAGCATTTT. Protein: CANRQGAVDQPQHF.

This clonotype was detected ten times or more. V is TRBV7-9 and J is TRBJ2-7; D is unresolved. V gave up 5 bases and J gave up 2 bases, with 13 bases separating them. Germline CDR1 reads SEHNR; CDR2 reads FQNEAQ (reference sequence). The CDR3 runs 14 residues. CDR3 in amino acids: CASSPSSVTYEQYF. CDR3 DNA sequence: TGTGCCAGCAGCCCCTCAAGCGTGACCTACGAGCAGTACTTC.

The chain carries TRBV19 and TRBJ2-2; D possibly corresponds to TRBD1 (6 bases). The CDR3 length is 14 residues. Looked up from germline, CDR1 is LNHDA and CDR2 is SQIVND (reference sequence). V lost 7 bases and J 4 bases, leaving 13 bases between the germline ends. CDR3 coding DNA: TGTGCCAGTATATGGACAGTCGGCACCGGGGAGCTGTTTTTT. Its translation: CASIWTVGTGELFF.

The rearrangement uses TRBV6-2 or TRBV6-3 and TRBJ2-2, with D maybe TRBD2 (5 bases). The germline V gene encodes CDR1 MNHEY and CDR2 SVGEGT. Trimming took 9 bases from V and 4 from J, leaving 24 bases between them. This CDR3 has 17 residues. CDR3 protein: CASRTIWSSTTTGELFF. As DNA, the CDR3 is TGTGCCAGTAGAACTATATGGTCCTCGACTACCACCGGGGAGCTGTTTTTT.

This clonotype has at least ten counts. This sequence joins TRBV28 and TRBJ2-1, with 7 bases lining up with TRBD2. There are 14 residues in the CDR3. The germline CDR1 and CDR2 sequences are MDHEN and SYDVKM. The J segment lost 3 bases and the V segment lost 6 bases, leaving 5 bases of the junction unmatched. CDR3 amino acids: CASRTSANYNEQFF. Here the CDR3 DNA reads TGTGCCAGCAGAACTAGCGCCAACTACAATGAGCAGTTCTTC.

At least ten counts were recorded for this clonotype. The chain carries TRBV19 and TRBJ2-1; 9 nucleotides line up with TRBD2. The J segment lost 8 bases and the V segment lost 5 bases, leaving 10 bases of the junction unmatched. CDR1 LNHDA and CDR2 SQIVND come from the germline V gene (reference sequence). CDR3 size: 15 residues. The CDR3: CASSESGTSSDEQFF. The CDR3 DNA sequence: TGTGCCAGTAGTGAATCCGGGACTAGCTCCGATGAGCAGTTCTTC.

This clonotype was seen at least ten times. The chain carries TRBV3-1 and TRBJ2-2; TRBD1 matches at 12 bases. CDR3 length: 17 residues. Germline V gene data show CDR1 as LGHDT and CDR2 as YNNKEL (reference sequence). Unmatched junction bases numbered 5, after V lost 4 bases and J lost 2 bases. The DNA of the CDR3 is TGTGCCAGCAGCCGAACCGGGACAGGGGGCAACACCGGGGAGCTGTTTTTT. It yields the protein CASSRTGTGGNTGELFF.

This clonotype was detected ten times or more. V gene TRBV20-1 combines with J gene TRBJ1-2, with no clear D. The CDR3 has 14 residues. V gave up 6 bases and J gave up 1 base, with 15 bases separating them. Per germline, CDR1 DFQATT and CDR2 SNEGSKA (reference sequence). The CDR3 loop is CSAPTIQHNYGYTF. The CDR3 region has the DNA TGCAGTGCCCCAACCATCCAGCATAACTATGGCTACACCTTC.

This clonotype was picked up a small number of times. CDR3 sequence reads: CSARPQGVPNQPQHF. For the CDR3, the DNA is TGCAGTGCTAGACCACAGGGAGTGCCTAATCAGCCCCAGCATTTT. V and J are TRBV20-1 and TRBJ1-5; possible D gene TRBD1, 6 bases. This CDR3 comprises 15 residues. CDR1 is DFQATT, CDR2 SNEGSKA, per germline (reference sequence). Trimming took 2 bases from V and 4 from J, leaving 15 bases between them.

Ten or more counts support this clonotype. The chain is built from TRBV5-1 and TRBJ2-5; 7 nucleotides align to TRBD2. V lost 3 bases to trimming and J lost 1 base; unmatched junction nucleotides: 9. Germline V gene lookup returns CDR1 SGHRS and CDR2 YFSETQ. This CDR3 comprises 16 residues. CDR3 sequence reads: CASSSVLAELQETQYF. Here the CDR3 DNA reads TGCGCCAGCAGCTCCGTCCTAGCGGAACTCCAAGAGACCCAGTACTTC.

This clonotype was seen at least ten times. The genes are TRBV7-2 and TRBJ1-2; D gene ambiguous. The CDR3 spans 13 residues. Trimming pared 8 bases from V and 4 bases from J, leaving 14 bases between. From germline, CDR1 is SGHTA and CDR2 FQGNSA. CDR3: CASGVGGIYGYTF. DNA for the CDR3: TGTGCCAGCGGGGTGGGCGGTATCTATGGCTACACCTTC.

This clonotype was seen at least ten times. V gene TRBV20-1 combines with J gene TRBJ1-6, with D perhaps TRBD1 (5 bases). V lost 3 bases to trimming and J lost 8 bases, with 14 bases between them. This CDR3 has 14 amino acids. Germline-derived CDR1 and CDR2 are DFQATT and SNEGSKA (reference sequence). The CDR3 DNA is TGCAGTGCTAGCCTAGGACGGGGGGATTCACCCCTCCACTTT. Amino acid sequence: CSASLGRGDSPLHF.

The chain links TRBV30 to TRBJ1-5, with TRBD1 matching 7 bases. Trimming took 5 bases from V and 6 from J; bases not matched to a gene: 7. The CDR3 loop spans 13 amino acids. From germline, CDR1 is GTSNPN and CDR2 SVGIG (reference sequence). CDR3 bases: TGTGCCTGGGGACAGGACTTAGGTCAGCCCCAGCATTTT. It encodes CAWGQDLGQPQHF. The complete variable domain, with remaining parts taken from reference TRBV30 and TRBJ1-5, reads SQTIHQWPATLVQPVGSPLSLECTVEGTSNPNLYWYRQAAGRGLQLLFYSVGIGQISSEVPQNLSASRPQDRQFILSSKKLLLSDSGFYLCAWGQDLGQPQHFGDGTRLSIL.

Many counts were recorded for this clonotype. The V call is TRBV27, the J call TRBJ2-7, with 7 bases lining up with TRBD2. This CDR3 has 19 residues. With V trimmed by 3 bases and J by 0 bases, 17 bases remained unmatched. Germline CDR1 is MNHEY and CDR2 is SMNVEV (reference sequence). The CDR3 bases are TGTGCCAGCAGTTTGAGGCAGCCCTACAGCGGGACCAGCTCCTACGAGCAGTACTTC. Translated: CASSLRQPYSGTSSYEQYF.

This clonotype was recorded at least ten times. This chain uses TRBV12-3 or TRBV12-4 with TRBJ2-5; TRBD2 might be the D (6 bases). There are 15 residues in the CDR3. V gave up 6 bases and J gave up 5 bases, with 19 bases separating them. The CDR3 sequence is CASSRNAGGGETQYF. The CDR3 DNA reads as TGTGCCAGCAGCCGAAATGCCGGGGGTGGTGAGACCCAGTACTTC.

This clonotype was counted many times. The chain carries TRBV18 and TRBJ1-5, with a possible D match to TRBD1 (5 bases). The V end was cut by 3 bases, the J end by 3 bases, with 12 bases between. The CDR3 is 15 amino acids. The germline gives CDR1 KGHSH, CDR2 LQKENI. For the CDR3, the DNA is TGTGCCAGCTCACCTGGGTCAGGGCTCAATCAGCCCCAGCATTTT. Protein sequence: CASSPGSGLNQPQHF.

This clonotype was recorded at least ten times. The genes are TRBV27 and TRBJ1-5; perhaps TRBD1 as D (6 bases). Germline V gene data show CDR1 as MNHEY and CDR2 as SMNVEV (reference sequence). The germline V and J ends were trimmed by 8 bases and 4 bases, with 18 bases remaining between them. The CDR3 consists of 15 residues. The CDR3 DNA reads as TGTGCCAGCCGATCAACAGGGTCCCTGAATCAGCCCCAGCATTTT. It specifies CASRSTGSLNQPQHF.

This clonotype was recorded many times. The chain carries TRBV23-1 and TRBJ2-1; D perhaps matches TRBD1 (6 bases). TRBV23-1 is an ORF for which the function is uncertain. The CDR3 has 14 residues. Trimming pared 7 bases from V and 7 bases from J, leaving 17 bases between. Here the CDR3 DNA reads TGCGCCAGCATAGGACAGCTAATCAATAATGAGCAGTTCTTC. It specifies CASIGQLINNEQFF.

This clonotype has a count of ten or more. The chain recombines TRBV4-3 with TRBJ1-6, with D uncertain. The CDR3 length is 14 residues. V lost 1 base and J lost 7, with 8 bases in between. Germline values: CDR1 LGHNA, CDR2 YSLEER. CDR3 protein: CASSQVGSNSPLHF. The DNA of the CDR3 is TGCGCCAGCAGCCAAGTGGGGTCCAATTCACCCCTCCACTTT.

This clonotype was seen many times. J is TRBJ1-5 and V is TRBV28; the D gene is possibly TRBD1 (5 bases). Trimming cost V 10 bases and J 3 bases, with 13 bases left between them. The CDR3 extends over 13 amino acids. The V gene's germline CDR1 is MDHEN and CDR2 SYDVKM. CDR3: CATLGLTNQPQHF. Here the CDR3 DNA reads TGTGCCACCTTGGGACTGACCAATCAGCCCCAGCATTTT.

This clonotype occurred many times. The rearrangement links TRBV29-1 to TRBJ1-1; TRBD1 might be the D (5 bases). The CDR3 length is 13 residues. The germline V gene encodes CDR1 SQVTM and CDR2 ANQGSEA. Trimming removed 6 bases from V and 5 bases from J, with 16 bases in between. CDR3 in DNA: TGCAGCGTGACCAGGGCGAAGGGGACTGAAGCTTTCTTT. The encoded protein is CSVTRAKGTEAFF.

The chain employs TRBV5-5 and TRBJ2-5, with 11 bases that match TRBD2. From germline, CDR1 is SGHKS and CDR2 YYEKEE (reference sequence). This CDR3 is 15 amino acids long. The J segment lost 5 bases and the V segment lost 4 bases, leaving 7 bases of the junction unmatched. The CDR3 region is CASSNGLAGMETQYF. DNA for the CDR3: TGTGCCAGCAGCAACGGACTAGCGGGTATGGAGACCCAGTACTTC. The variable domain in full, with the rest retrieved from reference TRBV5-5 and TRBJ2-5, is DAGVTQSPTHLIKTRGQQVTLRCSPISGHKSVSWYQQVLGQGPQFIFQYYEKEERGRGNFPDRFSARQFPNYSSELNVNALLLGDSALYLCASSNGLAGMETQYFGPGTRLLVL.

This clonotype was seen a single time. One junction end disagrees with the germline gene, perhaps due to a read error. The CDR3 DNA is TGTGCCACCAGCCGAGACAGGGCAACTAATGAAAAACTGTTTTTT. Protein sequence: CATSRDRATNEKLFF. The rearrangement links TRBV15 to TRBJ1-4, with TRBD1 matching 7 bases. The CDR3 sequence is 15 residues long. Germline assignment: CDR1 LNHNV and CDR2 YYDKDF (reference sequence).